This T cell receptor (beta chain) comes out of a study of blood T cell repertoires in COVID-19. Study summary: From the United States, Italy and Spain came samples of acute and convalescent COVID-19.

V was clipped by 4 bases and J by 2 bases, with 8 bases between them. The CDR3 runs 13 residues. Germline lookup yields CDR1 MDHEN and CDR2 SYDVKM. Per the original data handling: From reference gene primer amplification, estimates of nucleated cell counts were derived. Profiled with immunoSEQ multiplex PCR; TCRdb holds only in-frame clones, not every one. V and J calls and clone size follow that table, whereas D and trimming were derived from the DNA. The data show a few hundred thousand clones, approximately 84% seen once. Participant age was roughly 18 to 95 years, and participants resided in fewer than 25 US areas. Assignment of participants to cohorts was predicated upon participant-reported clinical history.

Sequenced material: PBMCs or T cells enriched from blood (not recorded which). This TCR came from a woman younger than 30 who had recovered from COVID-19. The rearrangement uses TRBV28 and TRBJ1-1, with D perhaps TRBD1 (5 bases). CDR3 in DNA: TGTGCCAGCAGTTCAACAGGTAACACTGAAGCTTTCTTT. It specifies CASSSTGNTEAFF.